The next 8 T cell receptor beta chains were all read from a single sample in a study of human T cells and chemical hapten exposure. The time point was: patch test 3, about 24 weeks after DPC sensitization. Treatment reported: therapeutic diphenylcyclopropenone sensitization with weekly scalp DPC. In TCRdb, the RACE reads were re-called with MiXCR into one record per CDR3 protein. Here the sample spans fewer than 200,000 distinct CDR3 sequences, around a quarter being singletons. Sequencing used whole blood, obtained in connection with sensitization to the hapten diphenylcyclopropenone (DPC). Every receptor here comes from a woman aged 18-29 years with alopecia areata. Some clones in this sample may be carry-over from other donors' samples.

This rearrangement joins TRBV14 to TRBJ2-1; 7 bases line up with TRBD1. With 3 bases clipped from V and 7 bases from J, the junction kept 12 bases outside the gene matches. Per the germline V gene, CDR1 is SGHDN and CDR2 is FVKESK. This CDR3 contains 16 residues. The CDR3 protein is CASSHLQGNILNEQFF. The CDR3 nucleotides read TGTGCCAGCAGCCACCTACAGGGGAATATTTTGAATGAGCAGTTCTTC.

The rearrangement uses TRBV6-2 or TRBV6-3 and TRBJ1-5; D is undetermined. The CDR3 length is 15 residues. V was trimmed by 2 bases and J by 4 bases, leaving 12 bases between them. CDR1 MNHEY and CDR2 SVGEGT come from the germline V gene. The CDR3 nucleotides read TGTGCCAGCAGTTACGGTCGTGGCGCGAATCAGCCCCAGCATTTT. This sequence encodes CASSYGRGANQPQHF.

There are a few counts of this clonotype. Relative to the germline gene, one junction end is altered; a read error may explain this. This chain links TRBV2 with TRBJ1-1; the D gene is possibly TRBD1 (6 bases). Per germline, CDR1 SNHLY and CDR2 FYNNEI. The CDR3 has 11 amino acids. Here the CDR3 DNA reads TGTGCCAGCAGTGAAGACAGGGTCTGGCTCTTT. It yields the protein CASSEDRVWLF.

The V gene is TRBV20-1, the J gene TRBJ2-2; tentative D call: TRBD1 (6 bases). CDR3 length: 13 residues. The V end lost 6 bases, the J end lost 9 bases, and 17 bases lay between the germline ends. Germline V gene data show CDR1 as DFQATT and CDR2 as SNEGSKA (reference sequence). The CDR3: CSANHQGTRELFF. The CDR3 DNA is TGCAGTGCCAACCACCAGGGGACCCGGGAGCTGTTTTTT.

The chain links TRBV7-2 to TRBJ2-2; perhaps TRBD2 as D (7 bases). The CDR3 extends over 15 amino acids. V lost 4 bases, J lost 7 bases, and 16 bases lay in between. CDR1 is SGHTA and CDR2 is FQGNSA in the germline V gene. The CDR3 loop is CASSSLPGGNGELFF. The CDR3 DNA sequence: TGTGCCAGCAGCTCCCTGCCGGGGGGCAACGGGGAGCTGTTTTTT.

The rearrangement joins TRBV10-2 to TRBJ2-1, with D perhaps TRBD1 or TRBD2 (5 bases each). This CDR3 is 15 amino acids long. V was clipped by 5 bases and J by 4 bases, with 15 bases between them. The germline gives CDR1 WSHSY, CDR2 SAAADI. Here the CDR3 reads CASSPYRGGYNEQFF. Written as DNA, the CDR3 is TGCGCCAGCAGTCCATATAGGGGCGGGTACAATGAGCAGTTCTTC.

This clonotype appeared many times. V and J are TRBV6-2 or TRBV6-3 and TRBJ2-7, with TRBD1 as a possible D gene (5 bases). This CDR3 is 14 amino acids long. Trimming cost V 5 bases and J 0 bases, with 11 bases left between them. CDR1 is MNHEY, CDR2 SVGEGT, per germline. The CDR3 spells CASSDRFYSYEQYF. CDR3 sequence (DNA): TGTGCCAGCAGTGACAGATTTTACTCCTACGAGCAGTACTTC.

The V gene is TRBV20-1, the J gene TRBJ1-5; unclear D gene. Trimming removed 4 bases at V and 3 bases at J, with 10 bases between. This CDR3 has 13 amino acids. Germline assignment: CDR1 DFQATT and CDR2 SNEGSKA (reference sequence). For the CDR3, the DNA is TGCAGTGCTATTATCGTGGACAATCAGCCCCAGCATTTT. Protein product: CSAIIVDNQPQHF.